These 4 T cell receptor beta chains were sequenced from one sample in a study of blood T cell repertoires in COVID-19. Sequenced by immunoSEQ multiplex PCR; TCRdb stores in-frame clones only, minus some. This sample has 130,000 to 150,000 clones, with 85% to 90% found just once. Sequences were obtained from peripheral blood. The receptors originated from a human donor in a cohort sampled during active COVID-19.

CDR3 in amino acids: CASSQDGAGGPETQYF. In DNA, the CDR3 is TGTGCCAGCAGCCAAGATGGGGCAGGGGGCCCAGAGACCCAGTACTTC. The chain carries TRBV4-2 and TRBJ2-5; 8 bases agree with TRBD1. Germline V CDR1 and CDR2: LGHNA, YNFKEQ. Losses at the gene ends were 0 bases for V and 4 bases for J; bases not matched to a gene: 7. CDR3 length equals 16 residues.

This clone was counted ten times or more. The CDR3 region is CASTYGPDRGSPLHF. CDR3 nucleotide sequence: TGTGCCAGCACCTATGGTCCGGACAGAGGATCACCCCTCCACTTT. The J gene is TRBJ1-6, the V gene TRBV27; weak D call: TRBD1 (6 bases). This CDR3 has 15 amino acids. Per the germline V gene, CDR1 is MNHEY and CDR2 is SMNVEV (reference sequence). The V gene lost 7 bases and the J gene lost 10 bases, with 20 bases spanning the gap.

The CDR3 is CASTEGPGDTEAFF. The CDR3 nucleotides read TGTGCCAGCACCGAGGGTCCCGGGGACACTGAAGCTTTCTTT. The chain has TRBV2 and TRBJ1-1; D ambiguous. The CDR3 has 14 residues. Germline CDR1 and CDR2: SNHLY and FYNNEI. V lost 7 bases and J 3 bases, leaving 15 bases between the germline ends.

V usage is TRBV5-1 and J usage is TRBJ2-5, with D uncertain. The V end lost 0 bases, the J end lost 5 bases, and 5 bases lay between the germline ends. The germline V gene encodes CDR1 SGHRS and CDR2 YFSETQ. This CDR3 spans 12 amino acids. CDR3 DNA: TGCGCCAGCAGCTTGGCCCGGGAGACCCAGTACTTC. It codes for CASSLARETQYF.